Listed below are T cell receptor beta chains from one sample, sequenced in a study of early T cells in non-severe SARS-CoV-2 infection. TCRdb called the 5' RACE reads again in MiXCR, with one record for every CDR3 protein. The table records some 35,000 distinct CDR3 sequences, 6.8% of them present only once. The input for sequencing was whole blood, taken at baseline. The source is an adult who was a healthcare worker with PCR-confirmed SARS-CoV-2 infection or an uninfected control (not recorded which). Each CDR3 is given with its conserved first and last residue. A D gene is named only where the DNA matches it firmly.

>TRBV10-3|TRBD2|TRBJ2-1
CAISEGAGRTNEQFF
>TRBV4-1|-|TRBJ2-7
CASRLIGTGPYEQYF
>TRBV28|-|TRBJ1-6
CASRTGRNSPLHF
>TRBV21-1|-|TRBJ2-2
CASSKVRLLNTGELFF
>TRBV5-1|-|TRBJ2-7
CASGRTPTYEQYF
>TRBV27|TRBD1|TRBJ1-1
CASSSLTGGYTEAFF
>TRBV4-3|-|TRBJ2-4
CASSPMGVAKNIQYF
>TRBV2|-|TRBJ1-1
CASSVRAMNTEAFF
>TRBV6-1|-|TRBJ1-2
CASSEYRDRRGYTF
>TRBV6-5|TRBD2|TRBJ2-1
CASRQTSGAPRQFF
>TRBV4-2|TRBD2|TRBJ2-7
CASSQEIQVGRLAEIYEQYF